This T cell receptor beta chain was identified during a study of PD-1 blockade in classical Hodgkin lymphoma. Overall study findings and caveats: While CD8+ TCR diversity did not rise significantly by C4D1, CD4+ TCR diversity did. Some patients began nivolumab under 1 year after ASCT. These patients were excluded from later analyses. Newly diagnosed patients were reported to start with lower TCR diversity than healthy donors.

This CDR3 is 15 amino acids long. The germline CDR1 and CDR2 sequences are SGHRS and YFSETQ. Germline trimming cut 4 bases from V and 4 bases from J; bases unmatched to any gene: 10. Every one of the patients relapsed after autologous stem cell transplantation (brentuximab vedotin exposure was variable). Of note for this clone: Antigen specificity is unknown.

Assay: immunoSEQ multiplex PCR; the TCRdb copy retains only in-frame clones and omits some. This sample has about 11,000 clones, with approximately 82% found just once. This receptor was identified in a human donor with classical Hodgkin lymphoma. This sample comprised peripheral blood mononuclear cells (PBMCs), obtained before the second cycle of nivolumab. The genes are TRBV5-1 and TRBJ1-2; 7 bases map to TRBD1. DNA of the CDR3: TGCGCCAGCAGCACGACAACGGGACAGATCTATGGCTACACCTTC. It is translated as CASSTTTGQIYGYTF.